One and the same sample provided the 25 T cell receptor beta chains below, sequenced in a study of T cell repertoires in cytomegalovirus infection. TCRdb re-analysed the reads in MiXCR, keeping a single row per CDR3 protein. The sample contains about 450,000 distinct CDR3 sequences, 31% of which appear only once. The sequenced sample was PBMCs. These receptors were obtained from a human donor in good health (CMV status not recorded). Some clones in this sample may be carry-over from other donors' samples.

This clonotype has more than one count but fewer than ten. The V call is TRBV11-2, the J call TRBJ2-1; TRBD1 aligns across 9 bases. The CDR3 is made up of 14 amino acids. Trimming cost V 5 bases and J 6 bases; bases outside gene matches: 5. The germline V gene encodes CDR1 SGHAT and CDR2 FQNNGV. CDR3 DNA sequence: TGTGCCAGCAGCCCCGGACAGGGGAGCAATGAGCAGTTCTTC. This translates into CASSPGQGSNEQFF.

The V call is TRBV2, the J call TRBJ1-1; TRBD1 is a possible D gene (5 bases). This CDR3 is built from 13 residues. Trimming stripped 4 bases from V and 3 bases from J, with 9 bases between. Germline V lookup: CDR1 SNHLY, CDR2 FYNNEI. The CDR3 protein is CASSVQDYTEAFF. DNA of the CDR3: TGTGCCAGCAGTGTACAGGACTACACTGAAGCTTTCTTT.

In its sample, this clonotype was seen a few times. Here the CDR3 DNA reads TGTGCCAGCATGGGAGGGGTAGGCAATCAGCCCCAGCATTTT. This encodes CASMGGVGNQPQHF. The V call is TRBV6-1, the J call TRBJ1-5; possible D gene TRBD1, 5 bases. Germline CDR1 and CDR2: MNHNS and SASEGT. V was trimmed by 7 bases and J by 2 bases, leaving 12 bases between them. This CDR3 has 14 amino acids.

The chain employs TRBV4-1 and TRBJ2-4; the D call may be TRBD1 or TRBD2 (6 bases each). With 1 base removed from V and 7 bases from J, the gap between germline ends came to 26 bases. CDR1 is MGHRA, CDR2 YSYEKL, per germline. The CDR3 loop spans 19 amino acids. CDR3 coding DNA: TGCGCCAGCAGCCAAGTTTCCATATGGGCGGAGGGGGTAGGGAACATTCAGTACTTC. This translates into CASSQVSIWAEGVGNIQYF.

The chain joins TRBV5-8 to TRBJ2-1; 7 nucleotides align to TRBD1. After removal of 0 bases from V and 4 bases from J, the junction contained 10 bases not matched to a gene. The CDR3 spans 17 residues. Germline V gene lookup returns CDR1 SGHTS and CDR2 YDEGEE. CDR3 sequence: CASSLGDNRGPYNEQFF. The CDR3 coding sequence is TGTGCCAGCAGCTTGGGAGATAACAGGGGCCCGTACAATGAGCAGTTCTTC.

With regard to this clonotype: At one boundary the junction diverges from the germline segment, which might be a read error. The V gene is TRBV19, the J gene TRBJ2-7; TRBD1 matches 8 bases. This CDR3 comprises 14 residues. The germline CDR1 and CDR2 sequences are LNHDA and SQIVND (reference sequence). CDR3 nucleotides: TGTGCCATTAGTTGGACAGGGCTTTACTACGAGCAGTACTTC. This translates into CAISWTGLYYEQYF.

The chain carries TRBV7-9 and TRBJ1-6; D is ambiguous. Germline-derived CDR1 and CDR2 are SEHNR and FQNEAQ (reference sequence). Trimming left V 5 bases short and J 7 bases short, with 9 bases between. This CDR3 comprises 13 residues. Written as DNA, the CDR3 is TGTGCCAGCAGCCCTCACGGAAATTCACCCCTCCACTTT. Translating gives CASSPHGNSPLHF.

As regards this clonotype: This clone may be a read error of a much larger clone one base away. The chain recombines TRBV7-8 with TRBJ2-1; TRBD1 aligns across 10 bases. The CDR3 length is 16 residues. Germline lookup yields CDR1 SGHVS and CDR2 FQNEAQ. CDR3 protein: CASSRGQGNLYKEQFF. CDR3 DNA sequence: TGTGCCAGCAGCCGGGGACAGGGGAACCTCTACAAGGAGCAGTTCTTC.

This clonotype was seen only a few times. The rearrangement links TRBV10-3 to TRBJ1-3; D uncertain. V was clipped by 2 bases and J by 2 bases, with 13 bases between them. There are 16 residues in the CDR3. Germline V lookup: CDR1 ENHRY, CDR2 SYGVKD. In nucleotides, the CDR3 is TGTGCCATCAGTGAGGCGGCGGGGAAGACTGGAAACACCATATATTTT. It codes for CAISEAAGKTGNTIYF.

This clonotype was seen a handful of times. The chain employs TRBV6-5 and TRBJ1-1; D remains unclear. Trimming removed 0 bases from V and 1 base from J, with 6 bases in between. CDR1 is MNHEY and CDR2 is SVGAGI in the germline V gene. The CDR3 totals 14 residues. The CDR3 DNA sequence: TGTGCCAGCAGTTACTCGTATAGGAACACTGAAGCTTTCTTT. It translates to CASSYSYRNTEAFF.

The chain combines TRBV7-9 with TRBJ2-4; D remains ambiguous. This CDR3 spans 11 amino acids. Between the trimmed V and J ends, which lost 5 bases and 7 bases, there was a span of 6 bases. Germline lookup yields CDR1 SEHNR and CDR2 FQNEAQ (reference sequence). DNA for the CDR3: TGTGCCAGCAGCGCCGGGAACATTCAGTACTTC. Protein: CASSAGNIQYF.

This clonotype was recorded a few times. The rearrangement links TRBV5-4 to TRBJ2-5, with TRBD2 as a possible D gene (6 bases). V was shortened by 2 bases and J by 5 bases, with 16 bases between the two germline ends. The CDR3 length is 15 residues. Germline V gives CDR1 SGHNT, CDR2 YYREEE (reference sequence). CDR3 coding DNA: TGTGCCAGCAGCTTCTTGGGCGGGGTGGAGGAGACCCAGTACTTC. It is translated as CASSFLGGVEETQYF.

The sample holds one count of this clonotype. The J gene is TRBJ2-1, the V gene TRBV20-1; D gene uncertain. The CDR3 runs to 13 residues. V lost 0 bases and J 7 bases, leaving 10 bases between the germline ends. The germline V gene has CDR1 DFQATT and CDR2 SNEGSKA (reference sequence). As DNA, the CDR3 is TGCAGTGCTAGAGATCCTCGTTGGAATGAGCAGTTCTTC. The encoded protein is CSARDPRWNEQFF.

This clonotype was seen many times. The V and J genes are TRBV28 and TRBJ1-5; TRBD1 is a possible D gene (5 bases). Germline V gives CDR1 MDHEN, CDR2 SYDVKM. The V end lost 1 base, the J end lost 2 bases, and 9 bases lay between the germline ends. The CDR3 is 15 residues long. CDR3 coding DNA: TGTGCCAGCAGTTTATATGGGACGGGCAATCAGCCCCAGCATTTT. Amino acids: CASSLYGTGNQPQHF.

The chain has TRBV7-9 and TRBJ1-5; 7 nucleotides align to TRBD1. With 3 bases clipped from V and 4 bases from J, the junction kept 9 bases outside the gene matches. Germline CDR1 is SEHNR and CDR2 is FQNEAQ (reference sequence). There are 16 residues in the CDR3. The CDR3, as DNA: TGTGCCAGCAGCTTGGGCCCGGGACAGAATAATCAGCCCCAGCATTTT. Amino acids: CASSLGPGQNNQPQHF.

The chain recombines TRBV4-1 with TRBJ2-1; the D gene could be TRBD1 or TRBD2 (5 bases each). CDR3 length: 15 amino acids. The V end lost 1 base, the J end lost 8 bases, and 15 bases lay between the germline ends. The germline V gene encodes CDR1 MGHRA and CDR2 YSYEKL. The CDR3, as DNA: TGCGCCAGCAGCCAAGCGAATCAGGGACGCGATGAGCAGTTCTTC. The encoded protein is CASSQANQGRDEQFF.

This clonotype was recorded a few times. This CDR3 reads CASTTSGGQETQYF. Written as DNA, the CDR3 is TGTGCCAGCACGACTAGCGGGGGCCAAGAGACCCAGTACTTC. V gene TRBV12-3 or TRBV12-4 combines with J gene TRBJ2-5, with 12 positions matching TRBD2. Losses at the gene ends were 7 bases for V and 1 base for J; bases not matched to a gene: 1. This CDR3 comprises 14 residues.

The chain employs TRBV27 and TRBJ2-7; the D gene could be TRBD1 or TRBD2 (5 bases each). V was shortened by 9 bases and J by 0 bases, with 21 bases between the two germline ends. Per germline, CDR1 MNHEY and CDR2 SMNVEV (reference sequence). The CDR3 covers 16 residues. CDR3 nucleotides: TGTGCCAGTTGGGCTGGGCCGGGGCAAAGCTCCTACGAGCAGTACTTC. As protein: CASWAGPGQSSYEQYF.

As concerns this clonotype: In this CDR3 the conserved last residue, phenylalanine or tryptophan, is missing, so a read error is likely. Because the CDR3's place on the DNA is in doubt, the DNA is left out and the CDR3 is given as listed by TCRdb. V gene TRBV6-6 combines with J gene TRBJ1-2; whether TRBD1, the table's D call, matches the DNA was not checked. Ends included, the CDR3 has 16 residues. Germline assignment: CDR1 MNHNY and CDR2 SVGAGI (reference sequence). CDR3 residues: CASSSREGAPSYGYTL.

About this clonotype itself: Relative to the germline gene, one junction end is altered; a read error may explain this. The DNA for the CDR3 is TGCGCCAGCAGGCCGGCGGCCCTCTCAGATACGCCGTATTTT. Amino acids: CASRPAALSDTPYF. V gene TRBV4-1 combines with J gene TRBJ2-3; unclear D gene. The CDR3 loop spans 14 amino acids. Germline CDR1 MGHRA, CDR2 YSYEKL.

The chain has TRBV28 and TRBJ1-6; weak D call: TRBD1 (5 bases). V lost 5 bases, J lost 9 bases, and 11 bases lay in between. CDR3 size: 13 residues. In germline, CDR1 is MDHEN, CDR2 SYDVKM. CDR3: CASSPGQGSPLHF. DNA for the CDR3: TGTGCCAGCAGTCCAGGGCAGGGTTCACCCCTCCACTTT.

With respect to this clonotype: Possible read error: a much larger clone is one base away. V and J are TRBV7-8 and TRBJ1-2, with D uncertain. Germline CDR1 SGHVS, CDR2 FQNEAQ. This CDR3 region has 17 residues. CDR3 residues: CASSLARPVKANYSYTF. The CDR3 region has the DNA TGTGCCAGCAGCTTAGCTCGGCCAGTGAAAGCTAACTATAGCTACACCTTC.

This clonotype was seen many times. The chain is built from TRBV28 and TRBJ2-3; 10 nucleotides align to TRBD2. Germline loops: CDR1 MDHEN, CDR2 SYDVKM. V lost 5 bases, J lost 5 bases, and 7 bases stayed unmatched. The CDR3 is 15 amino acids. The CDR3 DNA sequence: TGTGCCAGCAGTCAGCAAGCGGGGGGGCGAGATACGCAGTATTTT. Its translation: CASSQQAGGRDTQYF.

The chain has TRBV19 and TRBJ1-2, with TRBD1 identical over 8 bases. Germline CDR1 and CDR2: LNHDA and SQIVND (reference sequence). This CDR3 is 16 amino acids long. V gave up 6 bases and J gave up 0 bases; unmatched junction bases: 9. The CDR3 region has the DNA TGTGCCAGTAGCCCCGGGGGACAGGACTCTAACTATGGCTACACCTTC. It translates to CASSPGGQDSNYGYTF.

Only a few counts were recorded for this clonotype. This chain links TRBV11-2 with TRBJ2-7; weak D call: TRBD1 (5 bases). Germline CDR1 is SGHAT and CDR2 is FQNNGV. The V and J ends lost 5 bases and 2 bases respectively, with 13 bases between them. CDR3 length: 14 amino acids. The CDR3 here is CASSIVQGTYEQYF. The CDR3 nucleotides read TGTGCCAGCAGCATAGTGCAGGGAACCTACGAGCAGTACTTC.